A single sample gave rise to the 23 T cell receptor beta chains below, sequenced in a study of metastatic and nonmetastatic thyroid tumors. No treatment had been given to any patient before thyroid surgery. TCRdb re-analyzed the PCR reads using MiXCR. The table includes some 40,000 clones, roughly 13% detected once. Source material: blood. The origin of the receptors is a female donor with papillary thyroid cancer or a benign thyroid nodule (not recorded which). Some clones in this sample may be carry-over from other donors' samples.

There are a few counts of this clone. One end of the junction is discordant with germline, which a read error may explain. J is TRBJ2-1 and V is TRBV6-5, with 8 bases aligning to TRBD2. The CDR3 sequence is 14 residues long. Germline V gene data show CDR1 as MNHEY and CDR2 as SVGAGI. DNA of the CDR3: TGTGCCAGCAGTGACTCGGGACTAGTCAATGAGCAGTTCTTC. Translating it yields CASSDSGLVNEQFF.

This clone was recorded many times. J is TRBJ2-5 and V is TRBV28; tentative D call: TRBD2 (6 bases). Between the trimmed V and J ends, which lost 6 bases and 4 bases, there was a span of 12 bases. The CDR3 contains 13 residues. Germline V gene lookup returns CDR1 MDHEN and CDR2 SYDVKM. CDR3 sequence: CASRLAELETQYF. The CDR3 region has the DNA TGTGCCAGCAGGTTAGCGGAGCTAGAGACCCAGTACTTC.

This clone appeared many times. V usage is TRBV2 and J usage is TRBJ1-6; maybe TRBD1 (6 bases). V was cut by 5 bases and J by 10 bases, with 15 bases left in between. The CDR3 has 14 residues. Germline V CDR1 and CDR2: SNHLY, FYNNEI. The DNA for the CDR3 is TGTGCCAGCAGTCCGACAGAAGGGGGATCACCCCTCCACTTT. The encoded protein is CASSPTEGGSPLHF.

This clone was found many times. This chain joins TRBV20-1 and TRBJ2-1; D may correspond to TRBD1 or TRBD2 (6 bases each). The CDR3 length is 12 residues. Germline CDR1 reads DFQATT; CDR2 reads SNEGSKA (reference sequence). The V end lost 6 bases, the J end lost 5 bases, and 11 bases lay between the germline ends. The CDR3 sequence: CSAGGSHNEQFF. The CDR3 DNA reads TGCAGTGCAGGGGGGTCCCACAATGAGCAGTTCTTC.

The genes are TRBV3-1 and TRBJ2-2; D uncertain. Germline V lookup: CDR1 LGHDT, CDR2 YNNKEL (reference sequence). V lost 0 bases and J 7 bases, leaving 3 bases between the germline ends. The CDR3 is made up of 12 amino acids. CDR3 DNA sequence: TGTGCCAGCAGCCAAGAAAACGGGGAGCTGTTTTTT. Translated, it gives CASSQENGELFF. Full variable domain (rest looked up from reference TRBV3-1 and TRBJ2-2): DTAVSQTPKYLVTQMGNDKSIKCEQNLGHDTMYWYKQDSKKFLKIMFSYNNKELIINETVPNRFSPKSPDKAHLNLHINSLELGDSAVYFCASSQENGELFFGEGSRLTVL.

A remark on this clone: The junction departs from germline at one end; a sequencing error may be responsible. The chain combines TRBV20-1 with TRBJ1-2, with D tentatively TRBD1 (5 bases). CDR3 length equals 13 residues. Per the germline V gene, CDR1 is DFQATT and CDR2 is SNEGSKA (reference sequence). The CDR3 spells CSAGVGASYGHTF. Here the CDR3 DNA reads TGCAGTGCTGGAGTAGGGGCAAGTTATGGCCACACCTTC.

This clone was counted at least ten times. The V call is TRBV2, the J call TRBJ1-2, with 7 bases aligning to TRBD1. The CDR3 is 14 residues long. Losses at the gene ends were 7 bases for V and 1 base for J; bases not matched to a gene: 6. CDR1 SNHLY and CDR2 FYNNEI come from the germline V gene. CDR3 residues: CASKEGALNYGYTF. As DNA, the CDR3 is TGTGCCAGCAAGGAGGGGGCACTTAACTATGGCTACACCTTC.

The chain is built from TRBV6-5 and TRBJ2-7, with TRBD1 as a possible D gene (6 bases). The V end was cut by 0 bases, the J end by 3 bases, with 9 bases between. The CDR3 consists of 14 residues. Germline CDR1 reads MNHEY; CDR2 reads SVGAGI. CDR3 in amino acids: CASSYSMDSYEQYF. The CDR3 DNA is TGTGCCAGCAGTTACTCGATGGACAGCTACGAGCAGTACTTC.

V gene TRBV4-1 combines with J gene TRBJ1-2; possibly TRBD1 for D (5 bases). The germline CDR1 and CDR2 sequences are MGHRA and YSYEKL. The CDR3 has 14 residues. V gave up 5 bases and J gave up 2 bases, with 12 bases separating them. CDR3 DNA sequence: TGCGCCAGCAGCTCCGGGACGGACAACTATGGCTACACCTTC. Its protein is CASSSGTDNYGYTF.

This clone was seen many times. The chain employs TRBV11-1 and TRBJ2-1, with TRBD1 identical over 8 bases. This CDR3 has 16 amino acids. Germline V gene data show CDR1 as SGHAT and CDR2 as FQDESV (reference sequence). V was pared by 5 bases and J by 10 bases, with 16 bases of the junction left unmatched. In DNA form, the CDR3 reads TGTGCCAGCAGCCGCATCCAGACAGGGGCATTGGGCGAGCAGTTCTTC. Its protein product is CASSRIQTGALGEQFF. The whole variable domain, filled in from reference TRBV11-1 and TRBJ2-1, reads EAEVAQSPRYKITEKSQAVAFWCDPISGHATLYWYRQILGQGPELLVQFQDESVVDDSQLPKDRFSAERLKGVDSTLKIQPAELGDSAMYLCASSRIQTGALGEQFFGPGTRLTVL.

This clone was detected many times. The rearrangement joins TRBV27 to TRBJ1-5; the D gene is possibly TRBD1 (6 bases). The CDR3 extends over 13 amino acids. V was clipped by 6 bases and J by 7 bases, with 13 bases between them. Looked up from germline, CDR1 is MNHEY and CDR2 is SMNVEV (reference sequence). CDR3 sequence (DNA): TGTGCCAGCAGACTAACAGGGAGACAGCCCCAGCATTTT. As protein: CASRLTGRQPQHF.

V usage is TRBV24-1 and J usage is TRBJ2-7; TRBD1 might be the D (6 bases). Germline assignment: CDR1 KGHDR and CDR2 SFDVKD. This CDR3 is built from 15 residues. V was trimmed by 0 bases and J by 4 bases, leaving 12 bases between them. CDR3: CATSDLKQGEYEQYF. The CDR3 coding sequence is TGTGCCACCAGTGATTTGAAACAGGGCGAATACGAGCAGTACTTC.

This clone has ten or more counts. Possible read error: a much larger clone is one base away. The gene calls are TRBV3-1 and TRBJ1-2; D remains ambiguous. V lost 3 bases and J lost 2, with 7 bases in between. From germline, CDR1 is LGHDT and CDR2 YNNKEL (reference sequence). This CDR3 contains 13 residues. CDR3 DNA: TGTGCCAGCAGCCACGGCCAGAACTATGGCTACACCTTC. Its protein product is CASSHGQNYGYTF.

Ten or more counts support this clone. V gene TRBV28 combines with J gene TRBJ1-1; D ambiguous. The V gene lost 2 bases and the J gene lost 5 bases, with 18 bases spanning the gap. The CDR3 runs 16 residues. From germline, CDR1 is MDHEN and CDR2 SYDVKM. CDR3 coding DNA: TGTGCCAGCAGTTTAGTGGCAGCCTATGGTGGGACTGAAGCTTTCTTT. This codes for CASSLVAAYGGTEAFF. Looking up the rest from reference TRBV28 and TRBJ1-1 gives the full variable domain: DVKVTQSSRYLVKRTGEKVFLECVQDMDHENMFWYRQDPGLGLRLIYFSYDVKMKEKGDIPEGYSVSREKKERFSLILESASTNQTSMYLCASSLVAAYGGTEAFFGQGTRLTVV.

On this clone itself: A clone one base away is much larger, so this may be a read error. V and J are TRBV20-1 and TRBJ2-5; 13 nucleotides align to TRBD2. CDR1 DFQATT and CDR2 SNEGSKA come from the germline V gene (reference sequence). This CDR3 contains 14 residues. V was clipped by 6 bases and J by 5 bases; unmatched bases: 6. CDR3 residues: CSAYLLAGGETQYF. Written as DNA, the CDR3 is TGCAGTGCCTATCTACTAGCGGGGGGGGAGACCCAGTACTTC.

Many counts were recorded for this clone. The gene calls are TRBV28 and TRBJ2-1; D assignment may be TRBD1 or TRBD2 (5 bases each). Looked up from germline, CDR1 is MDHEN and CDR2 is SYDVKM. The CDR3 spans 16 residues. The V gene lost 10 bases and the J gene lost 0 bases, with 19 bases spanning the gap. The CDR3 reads CATRGTVSSSYNEQFF. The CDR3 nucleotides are TGTGCCACCAGAGGGACGGTTTCCAGCTCCTACAATGAGCAGTTCTTC.

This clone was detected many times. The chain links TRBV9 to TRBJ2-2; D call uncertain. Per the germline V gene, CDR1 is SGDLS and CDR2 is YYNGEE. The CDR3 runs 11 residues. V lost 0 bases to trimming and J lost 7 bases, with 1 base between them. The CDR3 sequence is CASSVGGELFF. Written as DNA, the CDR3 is TGTGCCAGCAGCGTAGGCGGGGAGCTGTTTTTT.

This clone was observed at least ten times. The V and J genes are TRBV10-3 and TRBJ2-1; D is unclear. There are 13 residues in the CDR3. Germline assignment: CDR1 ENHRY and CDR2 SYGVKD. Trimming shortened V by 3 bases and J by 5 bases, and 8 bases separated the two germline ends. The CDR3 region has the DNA TGTGCCATCAGTGACCCCATTAACAATGAGCAGTTCTTC. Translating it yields CAISDPINNEQFF.

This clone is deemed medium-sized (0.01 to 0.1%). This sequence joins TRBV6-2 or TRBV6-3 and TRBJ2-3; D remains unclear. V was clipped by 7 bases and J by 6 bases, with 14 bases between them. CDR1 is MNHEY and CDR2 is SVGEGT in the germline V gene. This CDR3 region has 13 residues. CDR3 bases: TGTGCCAGCAACGAGGTTCATACCGATACGCAGTATTTT. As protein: CASNEVHTDTQYF.

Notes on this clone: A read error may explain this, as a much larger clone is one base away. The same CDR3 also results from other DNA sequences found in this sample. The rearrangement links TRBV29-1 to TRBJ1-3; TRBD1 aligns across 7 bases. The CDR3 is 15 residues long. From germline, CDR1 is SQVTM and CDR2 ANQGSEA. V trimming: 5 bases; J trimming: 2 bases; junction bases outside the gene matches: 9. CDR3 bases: TGCAGCGTTTATGACAGGGTTAGGACTGGAAACACCATATATTTT. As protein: CSVYDRVRTGNTIYF.

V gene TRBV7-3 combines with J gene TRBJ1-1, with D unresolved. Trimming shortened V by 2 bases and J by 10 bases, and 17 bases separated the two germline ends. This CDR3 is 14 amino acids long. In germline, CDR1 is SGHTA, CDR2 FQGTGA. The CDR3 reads CASSLVGPPGPAFF. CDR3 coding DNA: TGTGCCAGCAGCTTAGTTGGCCCGCCAGGACCAGCTTTCTTT.

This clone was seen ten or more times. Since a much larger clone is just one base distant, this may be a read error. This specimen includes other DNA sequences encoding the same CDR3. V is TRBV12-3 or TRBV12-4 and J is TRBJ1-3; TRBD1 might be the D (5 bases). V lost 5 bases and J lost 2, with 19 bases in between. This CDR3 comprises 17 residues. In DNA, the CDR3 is TGTGCCAGCAGTGCGTGGGGGGGACGGGGCCCTGGAAACACCATATATTTT. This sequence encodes CASSAWGGRGPGNTIYF.

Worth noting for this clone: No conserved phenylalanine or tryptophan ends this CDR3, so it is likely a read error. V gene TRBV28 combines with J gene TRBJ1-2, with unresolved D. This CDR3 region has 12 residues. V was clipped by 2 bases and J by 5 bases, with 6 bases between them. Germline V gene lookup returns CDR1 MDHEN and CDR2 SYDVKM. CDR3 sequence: CASSLGRYGYTL. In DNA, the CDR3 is TGTGCCAGCAGTTTAGGGAGATATGGCTACACCTTA.